This entry lists 11 T cell receptor beta chains sequenced from one sample in a study of T cell responses to AZD1222 COVID-19 vaccine (dated by TCRdb to 2020 to 2022). Libraries were built with the immunoSEQ multiplex PCR assay. TCRdb limited this immuneACCESS table to in-frame rearrangements with V and J called. A share of clones is missing; checked studies link under half to unresolved V genes, and the rest is unexplained. In all, the sample holds about 93,000 clones, and approximately 89% of those were seen once. The top ten clones comprise less than 3.5% of the sample. According to the study, the label for this sample's time point signals: baseline before first vaccination. The sample's treatment or condition label, in plain terms: meningococcal conjugate vaccine given as trial control. Material: peripheral blood, obtained on day 0 of MenACWY control vaccination. Receptors originate from an adult in good health.

The chain employs TRBV7-2 and TRBJ1-1; TRBD1 matches 7 bases. Germline V gene data show CDR1 as SGHTA and CDR2 as FQGNSA. This CDR3 has 14 amino acids. V lost 5 bases to trimming and J lost 3 bases; unmatched junction nucleotides: 6. CDR3 residues: CASSAQGGHTEAFF. The CDR3 DNA reads as TGTGCCAGCAGCGCCCAGGGGGGCCACACTGAAGCTTTCTTT.

The V gene is TRBV7-9, the J gene TRBJ1-1; unclear D gene. Germline V gene data show CDR1 as SEHNR and CDR2 as FQNEAQ (reference sequence). Deletions cut 1 base from V and 4 bases from J, with 7 bases between. The length of the CDR3 is 13 residues. The CDR3 here is CASSLEGSTEAFF. The CDR3 nucleotides read TGTGCCAGCAGCTTAGAGGGTAGCACTGAAGCTTTCTTT.

The rearrangement joins TRBV6-4 to TRBJ2-3, with TRBD2 identical over 11 bases. The V gene's germline CDR1 is MRHNA and CDR2 SNTAGT. The CDR3 contains 15 residues. With V trimmed by 6 bases and J by 6 bases, 8 bases remained unmatched. CDR3 DNA: TGTGCCAGCAGCTTACTAGCGGGGGAGAAGGATACGCAGTATTTT. It encodes CASSLLAGEKDTQYF.

The genes are TRBV18 and TRBJ2-1; D might be TRBD1 (5 bases). V shed 4 bases and J shed 9 bases, with 16 bases lying between them. Germline V gene sequence: CDR1 KGHSH, CDR2 LQKENI. The CDR3 is 14 amino acids. The CDR3 sequence: CASSHTTRGSEQFF. The CDR3 DNA reads as TGTGCCAGCTCACATACTACAAGGGGCAGTGAGCAGTTCTTC.

The V gene is TRBV29-1, the J gene TRBJ1-1; a weak D match, TRBD1 (6 bases). CDR3 size: 12 residues. The germline V and J ends were trimmed by 4 bases and 7 bases, with 13 bases remaining between them. CDR1 and CDR2 (germline): SQVTM, ANQGSEA. CDR3 bases: TGCAGCGTTGGACAGGCCAGAAATGAAGCTTTCTTT. Its translation is CSVGQARNEAFF.

The gene calls are TRBV7-2 and TRBJ1-4; D is unresolved. Trimming left V 2 bases short and J 0 bases short, with 7 bases between. The CDR3 is 15 residues long. Germline CDR1 and CDR2: SGHTA and FQGNSA. The CDR3 nucleotides read TGTGCCAGCAGCTTAAACTTAGCAACTAATGAAAAACTGTTTTTT. Translated, it gives CASSLNLATNEKLFF. The variable domain in full, with the rest retrieved from reference TRBV7-2 and TRBJ1-4, is GAGVSQSPSNKVTEKGKDVELRCDPISGHTALYWYRQSLGQGLEFLIYFQGNSAPDKSGLPSDRFSAERTGGSVSTLTIQRTQQEDSAVYLCASSLNLATNEKLFFGSGTQLSVL.

V gene TRBV19 combines with J gene TRBJ1-4; D call uncertain. CDR3 length: 14 amino acids. Trimming removed 3 bases from V and 8 bases from J, with 13 bases in between. Germline V lookup: CDR1 LNHDA, CDR2 SQIVND (reference sequence). This CDR3 is CASSIGRIREKLFF. DNA for the CDR3: TGTGCCAGTAGTATTGGCAGGATCAGAGAAAAACTGTTTTTT.

V gene TRBV21-1 combines with J gene TRBJ1-4. TRBV21-1 is assigned pseudogene status. The length of the CDR3 is 16 residues. The CDR3 protein is CASSKDPTGGSEKLFF. For the CDR3, the DNA is TGTGCCAGCAGCAAAGACCCAACAGGAGGGAGTGAAAAACTGTTTTTT.

The rearrangement joins TRBV28 to TRBJ1-5; no firm D call. V lost 7 bases, J lost 6 bases, and 16 bases lay in between. The CDR3 spans 14 residues. Germline lookup yields CDR1 MDHEN and CDR2 SYDVKM. The CDR3 DNA reads as TGTGCCAGCACATTGGGTGGTCTCAGTCAGCCCCAGCATTTT. Protein product: CASTLGGLSQPQHF.

This clone was observed once. This chain connects TRBV7-3 to TRBJ1-6; maybe TRBD1 (5 bases). CDR3 length equals 13 residues. CDR1 SGHTA and CDR2 FQGTGA come from the germline V gene. V lost 0 bases, J lost 8 bases, and 5 bases lay in between. CDR3 nucleotides: TGTGCCAGCAGCTTAACCAGGGATTCACCCCTCCACTTT. Translated: CASSLTRDSPLHF.

The chain recombines TRBV30 with TRBJ1-3; D remains unclear. The CDR3 runs 12 residues. Germline CDR1 GTSNPN, CDR2 SVGIG (reference sequence). The ends were cut back, 4 bases at V and 3 bases at J, with 7 bases in the middle. The DNA of the CDR3 is TGTGCCTGGATTAGTCTTGGAAACACCATATATTTT. Translating it yields CAWISLGNTIYF.